This T cell receptor beta chain was recorded in a study of blood T cell repertoires in COVID-19. In the study overall: Collection of acute and convalescent COVID-19 samples took place in the United States, Italy and Spain. Sources were T cells, B-cell-depleted T cells, or PBMCs; the material itself was cDNA or gDNA.

Authors' analysis steps: The assay estimated nucleated cells by amplifying reference gene primers. The assay was immunoSEQ multiplex PCR, and TCRdb's table has in-frame clones only and misses some. V and J calls and clone size are as listed in that table; D and trimming were resolved from the DNA. The sample lists approximately 100,000 clones, roughly 79% seen once, with more than 9% in the top ten. This receptor was obtained from a human donor in a cohort sampled during active COVID-19. Sequencing was performed on peripheral blood.

CDR3 nucleotide sequence: TGTGCCATCAGTCCGGGGGAGGGGCTATCCTACGAGCAGTACTTC. Encoded protein: CAISPGEGLSYEQYF. The chain is built from TRBV10-3 and TRBJ2-7; 7 nucleotides line up with TRBD2. Germline loops: CDR1 ENHRY, CDR2 SYGVKD. This CDR3 is built from 15 residues. Trimming removed 5 bases from V and 1 base from J; junction bases left unmatched: 8.